The T cell receptor beta chain described here comes from a study of control samples from healthy donors and cancer patients. Germline V gene data show CDR1 as PRHDT and CDR2 as FYEKMQ (reference sequence). V lost 3 bases to trimming and J lost 7 bases, with 17 bases between them. The CDR3 is 15 amino acids. Data came from immunoSEQ multiplex PCR; TCRdb stores just in-frame clones and leaves some out. The data contain about 110,000 clones, 80% to 90% of them singletons. The V call is TRBV13, the J call TRBJ2-3, with a weak D call TRBD1 (6 bases). Material for sequencing was blood. The TCR comes from a woman aged 50 to 60 in good health. CDR3 sequence: CASSLGYRDTNTQYF. The DNA for the CDR3 is TGTGCCAGCAGCTTGGGATACCGGGACACCAATACGCAGTATTTT.